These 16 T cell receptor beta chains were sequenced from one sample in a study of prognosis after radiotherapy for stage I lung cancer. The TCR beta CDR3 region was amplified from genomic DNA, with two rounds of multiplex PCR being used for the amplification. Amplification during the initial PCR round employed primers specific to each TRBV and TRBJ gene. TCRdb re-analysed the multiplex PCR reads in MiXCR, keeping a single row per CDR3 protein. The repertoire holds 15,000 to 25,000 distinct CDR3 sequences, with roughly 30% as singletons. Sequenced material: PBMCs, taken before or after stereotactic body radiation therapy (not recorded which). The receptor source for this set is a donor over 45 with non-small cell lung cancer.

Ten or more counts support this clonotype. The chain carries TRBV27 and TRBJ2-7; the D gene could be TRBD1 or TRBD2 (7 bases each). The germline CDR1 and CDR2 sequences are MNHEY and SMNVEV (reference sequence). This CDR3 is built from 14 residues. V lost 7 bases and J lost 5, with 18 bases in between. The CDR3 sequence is CASNQQGREDEQYF. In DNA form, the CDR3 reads TGTGCCAGCAATCAACAGGGGAGGGAAGACGAGCAGTACTTC.

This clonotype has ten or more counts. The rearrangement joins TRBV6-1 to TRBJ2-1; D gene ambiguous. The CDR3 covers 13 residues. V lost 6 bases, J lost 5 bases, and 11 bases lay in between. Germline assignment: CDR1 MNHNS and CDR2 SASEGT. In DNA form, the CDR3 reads TGTGCCAGCAGATCCGGTGGGAACAATGAGCAGTTCTTC. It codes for CASRSGGNNEQFF.

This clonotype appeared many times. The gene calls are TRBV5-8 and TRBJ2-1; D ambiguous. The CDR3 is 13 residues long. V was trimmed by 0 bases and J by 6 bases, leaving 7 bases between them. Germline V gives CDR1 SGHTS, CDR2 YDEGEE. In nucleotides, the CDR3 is TGTGCCAGCAGCTTGGGGGGTTTCAATGAGCAGTTCTTC. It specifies CASSLGGFNEQFF.

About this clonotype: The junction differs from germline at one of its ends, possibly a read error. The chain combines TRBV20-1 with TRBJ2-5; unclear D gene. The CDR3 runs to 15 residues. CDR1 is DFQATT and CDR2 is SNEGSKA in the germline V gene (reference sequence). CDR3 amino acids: CSARILFTRQDTQYF. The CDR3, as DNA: TGCAGTGCTAGAATCCTCTTTACAAGACAAGATACCCAGTACTTC.

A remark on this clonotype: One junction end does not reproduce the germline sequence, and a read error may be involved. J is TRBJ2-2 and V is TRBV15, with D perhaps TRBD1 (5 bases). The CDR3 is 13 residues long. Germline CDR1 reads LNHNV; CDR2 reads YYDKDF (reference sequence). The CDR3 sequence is CATRDSHTRELFF. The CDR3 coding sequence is TGTGCCACCCGTGACAGCCACACCAGGGAGCTGTTTTTT.

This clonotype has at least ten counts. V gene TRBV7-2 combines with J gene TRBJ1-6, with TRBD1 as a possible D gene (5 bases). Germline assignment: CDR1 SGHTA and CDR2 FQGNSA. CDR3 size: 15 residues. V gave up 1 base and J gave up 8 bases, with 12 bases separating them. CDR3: CASSLESGMYSPLHF. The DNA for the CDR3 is TGTGCCAGCAGCTTAGAATCAGGGATGTATTCACCCCTCCACTTT.

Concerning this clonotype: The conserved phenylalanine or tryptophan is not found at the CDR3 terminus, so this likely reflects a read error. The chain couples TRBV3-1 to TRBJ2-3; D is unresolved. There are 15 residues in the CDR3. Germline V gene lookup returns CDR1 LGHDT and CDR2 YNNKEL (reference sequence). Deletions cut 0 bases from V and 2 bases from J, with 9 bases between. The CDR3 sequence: CASSQDGSLTDTQYL. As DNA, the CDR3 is TGTGCCAGCAGCCAAGATGGGTCTCTCACAGATACGCAGTATCTT.

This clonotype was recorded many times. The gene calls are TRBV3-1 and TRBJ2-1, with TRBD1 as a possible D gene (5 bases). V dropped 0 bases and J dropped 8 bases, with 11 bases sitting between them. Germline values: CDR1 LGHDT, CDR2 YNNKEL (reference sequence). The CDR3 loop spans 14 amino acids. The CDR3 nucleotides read TGTGCCAGCAGCCAAGAAGGCCAGGGCTATGAGCAGTTCTTC. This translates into CASSQEGQGYEQFF.

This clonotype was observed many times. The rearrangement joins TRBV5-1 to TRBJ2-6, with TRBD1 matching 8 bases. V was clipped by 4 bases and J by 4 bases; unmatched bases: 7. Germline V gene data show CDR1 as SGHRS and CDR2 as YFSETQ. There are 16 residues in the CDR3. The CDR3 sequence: CASSPQGAQGANVLTF. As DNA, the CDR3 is TGCGCCAGCAGCCCGCAGGGGGCGCAGGGGGCCAACGTCCTGACTTTC.

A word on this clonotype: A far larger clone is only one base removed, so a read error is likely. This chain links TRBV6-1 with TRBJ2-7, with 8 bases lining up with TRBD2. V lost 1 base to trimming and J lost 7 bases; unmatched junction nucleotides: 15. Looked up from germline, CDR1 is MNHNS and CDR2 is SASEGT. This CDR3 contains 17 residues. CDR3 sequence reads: CASSEEWGTRDWDEQYF. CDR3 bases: TGTGCCAGCAGTGAAGAATGGGGGACTAGGGATTGGGATGAGCAGTACTTC.

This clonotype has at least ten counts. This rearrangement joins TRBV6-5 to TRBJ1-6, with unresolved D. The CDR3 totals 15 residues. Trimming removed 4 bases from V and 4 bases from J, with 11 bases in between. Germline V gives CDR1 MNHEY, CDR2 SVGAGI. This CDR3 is CASSSGSGYNSPLHF. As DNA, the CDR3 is TGTGCCAGCAGTTCTGGCAGCGGTTATAATTCACCCCTCCACTTT.

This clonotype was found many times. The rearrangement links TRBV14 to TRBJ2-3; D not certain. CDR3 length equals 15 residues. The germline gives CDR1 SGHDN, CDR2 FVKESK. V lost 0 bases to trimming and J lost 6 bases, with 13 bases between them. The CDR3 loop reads CASSQEGRPPDTQYF. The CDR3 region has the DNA TGTGCCAGCAGCCAAGAAGGGCGCCCCCCCGATACGCAGTATTTT.

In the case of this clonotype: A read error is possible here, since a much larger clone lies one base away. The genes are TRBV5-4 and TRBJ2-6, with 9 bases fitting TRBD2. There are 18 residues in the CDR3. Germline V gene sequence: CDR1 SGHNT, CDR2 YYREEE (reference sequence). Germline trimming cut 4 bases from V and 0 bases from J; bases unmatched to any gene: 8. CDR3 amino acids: CASSAGTSWSSGANVLTF. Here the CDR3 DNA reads TGTGCCAGCAGCGCAGGGACTAGCTGGAGCTCTGGGGCCAACGTCCTGACTTTC.

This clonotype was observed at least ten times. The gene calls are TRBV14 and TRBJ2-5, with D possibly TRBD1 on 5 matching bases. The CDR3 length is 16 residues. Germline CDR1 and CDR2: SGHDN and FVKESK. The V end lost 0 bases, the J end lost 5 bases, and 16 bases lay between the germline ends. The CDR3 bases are TGTGCCAGCAGCCAAGATTACGTATCAGGGCGGGAGACCCAGTACTTC. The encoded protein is CASSQDYVSGRETQYF.

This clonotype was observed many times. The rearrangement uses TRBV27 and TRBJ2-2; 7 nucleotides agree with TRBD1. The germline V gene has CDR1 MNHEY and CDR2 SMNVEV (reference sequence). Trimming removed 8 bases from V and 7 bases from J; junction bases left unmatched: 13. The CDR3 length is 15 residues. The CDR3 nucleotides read TGTGCCAGCCGACCAGCGGCAGGGGGTATCGGGGAGCTGTTTTTT. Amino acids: CASRPAAGGIGELFF.

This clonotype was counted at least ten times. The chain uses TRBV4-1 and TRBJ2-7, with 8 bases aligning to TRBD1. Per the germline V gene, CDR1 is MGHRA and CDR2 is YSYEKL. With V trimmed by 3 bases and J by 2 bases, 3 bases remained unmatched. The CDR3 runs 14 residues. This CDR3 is CASSHPGQAYEQYF. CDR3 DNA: TGCGCCAGCAGCCACCCGGGACAGGCCTACGAGCAGTACTTC.